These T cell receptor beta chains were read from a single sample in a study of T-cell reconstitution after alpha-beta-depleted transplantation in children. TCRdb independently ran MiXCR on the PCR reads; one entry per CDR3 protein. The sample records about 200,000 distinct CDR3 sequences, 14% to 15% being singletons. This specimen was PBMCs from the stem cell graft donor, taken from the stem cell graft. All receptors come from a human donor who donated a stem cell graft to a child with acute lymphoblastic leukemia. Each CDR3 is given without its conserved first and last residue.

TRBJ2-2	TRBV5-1	ASSLTGYDYTGELF
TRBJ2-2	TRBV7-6	ASSLGLGTSETISTGELF
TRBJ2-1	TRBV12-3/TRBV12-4	ASSLPLGTRHNEQF
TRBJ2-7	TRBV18	ASSPGTRVSYEQY
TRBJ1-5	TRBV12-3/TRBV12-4	ASTGAGDNLNQPQH
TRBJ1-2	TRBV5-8	ASSSQFGYT
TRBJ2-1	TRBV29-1	SVVRGAEEQF
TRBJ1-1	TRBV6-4	ASSVQGYTEAF
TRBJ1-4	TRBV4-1	ASSQEKGTNEKLF
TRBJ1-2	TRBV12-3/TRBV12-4	ASSPKGTGFYGYT
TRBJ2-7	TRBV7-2	ASSLADSGRTVSYEQY
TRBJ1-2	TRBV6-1	ASTPGKGGVNGYT
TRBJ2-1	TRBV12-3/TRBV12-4	ASGTGGRLNNEQF
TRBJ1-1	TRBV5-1	ASSLVGNSEAF
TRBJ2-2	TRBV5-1	ASSGGLVGTGELF
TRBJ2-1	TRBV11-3	ASSLSALDEQF
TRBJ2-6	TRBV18	ASSVQTGSGANVLT
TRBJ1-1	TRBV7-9	ASSSGRGSGAF
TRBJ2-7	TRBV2	ASRTSGQTYEQY
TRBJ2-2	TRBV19	ASSIVNTGELF
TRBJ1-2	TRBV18	ASSPRLDRGYGYT
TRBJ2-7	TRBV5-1	ASSFGDEQY
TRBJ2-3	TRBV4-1	ASRGQGNLADTQY
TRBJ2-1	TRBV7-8	ASSLRWGLAGGPHSEQF
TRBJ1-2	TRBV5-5	ASSSRDDYGYT
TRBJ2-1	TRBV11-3	ASSIRTSPSGEQF
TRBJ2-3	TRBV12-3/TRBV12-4	ASRRTAVAAVTDTQY
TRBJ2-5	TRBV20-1	SARMVQRETQY
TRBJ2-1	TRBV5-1	ASSSGTADPGGEQF
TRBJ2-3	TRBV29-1	SVEKAGQY
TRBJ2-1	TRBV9	ASSRSGLSSNEQF
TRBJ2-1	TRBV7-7	ASSPGRAHNEQF
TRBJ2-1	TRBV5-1	ASSPGTDNKYYNEQF
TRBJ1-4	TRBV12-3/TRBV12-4	ATSTTGVRTNEKLF
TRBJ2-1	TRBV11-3	ASSLDGGYNEQF
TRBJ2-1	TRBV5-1	ASSLGQGLSNEQF
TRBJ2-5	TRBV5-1	ASSLVGAGETQY
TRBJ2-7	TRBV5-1	ASSLGVAASYEQY
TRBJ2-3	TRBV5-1	ASSPQRTDTQY
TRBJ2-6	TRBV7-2	ASSSPRTVSFSGANVLT
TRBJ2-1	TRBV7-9	ASSPSGRGHNEQF
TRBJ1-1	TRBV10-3	AISELGKDEAF
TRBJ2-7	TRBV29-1	SAWTTIYEQY
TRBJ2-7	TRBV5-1	ASSLTSGATYEQY
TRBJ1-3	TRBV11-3	ASSFSRGSWTGNTIY
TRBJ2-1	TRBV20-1	SAPGTSGYNEQF
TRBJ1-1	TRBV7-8	ASSPTTGGENTEAF
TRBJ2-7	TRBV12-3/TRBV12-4	ASSSPASGMGEQY
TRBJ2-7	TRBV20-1	SATPRWGFGYEQY
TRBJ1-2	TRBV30	ASFDRNYGYT
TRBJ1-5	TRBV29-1	SVGNSNQPQH
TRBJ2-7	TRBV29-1	SVISGRSYEQY
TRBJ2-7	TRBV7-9	ASSFRNGEQY
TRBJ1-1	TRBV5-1	ASSLMVVGEAF
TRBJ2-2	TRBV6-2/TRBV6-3	ASSSEGALHTGELF